This TCR beta chain was recovered during a study of T cell changes during pregnancy in multiple sclerosis. After removal of 7 bases from V and 2 bases from J, the junction contained 10 bases not matched to a gene. This CDR3 spans 16 amino acids. The germline gives CDR1 LNHDA, CDR2 SQIVND (reference sequence). The protocol was immunoSEQ multiplex PCR, while the TCRdb copy is restricted to in-frame clones and leaves out a portion. The table lists approximately 100,000 clones, about 91% of them singletons. This receptor was identified in a female donor in good health, enrolled as a control in a pregnancy study. The chain recombines TRBV19 with TRBJ1-3; 8 nucleotides match TRBD1. The material sequenced was peripheral blood, taken after pregnancy. The CDR3 protein is CASTSGTGVTGNTIYF. The CDR3, as DNA: TGTGCCAGTACCTCCGGGACAGGCGTTACTGGAAACACCATATATTTT.